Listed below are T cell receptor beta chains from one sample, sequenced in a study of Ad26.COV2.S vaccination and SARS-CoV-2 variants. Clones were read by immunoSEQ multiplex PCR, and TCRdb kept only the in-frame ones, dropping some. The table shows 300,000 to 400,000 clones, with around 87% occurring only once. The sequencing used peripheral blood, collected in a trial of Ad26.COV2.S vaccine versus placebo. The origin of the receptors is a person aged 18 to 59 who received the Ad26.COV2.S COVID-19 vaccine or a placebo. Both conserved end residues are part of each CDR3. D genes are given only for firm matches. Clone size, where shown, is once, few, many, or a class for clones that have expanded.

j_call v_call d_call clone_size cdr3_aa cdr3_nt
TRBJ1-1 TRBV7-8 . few CASSPQQGWNTEAFF TGTGCCAGCAGCCCCCAACAGGGATGGAACACTGAAGCTTTCTTT
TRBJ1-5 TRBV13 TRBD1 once CASSYSRQGGDQPQHF TGTGCCAGCAGCTATTCCAGACAGGGGGGGGATCAGCCCCAGCATTTT
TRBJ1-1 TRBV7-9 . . CASSSGLLKYMNTEAFF TGTGCCAGCAGCTCGGGTCTCCTTAAGTACATGAACACTGAAGCTTTCTTT
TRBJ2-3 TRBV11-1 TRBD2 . CASRPTSGGSADTQYF TGTGCCAGCAGACCCACTAGCGGGGGGTCCGCAGATACGCAGTATTTT
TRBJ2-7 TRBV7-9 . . CASSLSYEQYF TGTGCCAGCAGCTTATCCTACGAGCAGTACTTC
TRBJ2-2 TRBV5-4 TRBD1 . CASRIGQGARTGELFF TGTGCCAGCAGGATTGGACAGGGGGCACGGACCGGGGAGCTGTTTTTT
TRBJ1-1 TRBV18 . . CASSSRPGESYTEAFF TGTGCCAGCTCATCCCGTCCGGGGGAGTCATACACTGAAGCTTTCTTT
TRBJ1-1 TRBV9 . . CASSRGPTISSDTEAFF TGTGCCAGCAGTCGGGGTCCAACGATATCCTCAGACACTGAAGCTTTCTTT
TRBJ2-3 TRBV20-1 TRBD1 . CSASWTGVTDTQYF TGCAGTGCTAGTTGGACAGGGGTTACAGATACGCAGTATTTT
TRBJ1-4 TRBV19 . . CASSTNDRNEKLFF TGTGCCAGTAGTACTAATGACAGGAATGAAAAACTGTTTTTT
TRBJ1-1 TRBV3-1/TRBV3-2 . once CASSYERGNNEAFF TGTGCCAGCAGTTATGAGCGGGGGAATAATGAAGCTTTCTTT
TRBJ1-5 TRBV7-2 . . CASSFGGGSQPQHF TGTGCCAGCAGCTTTGGGGGAGGCTCACAGCCCCAGCATTTT
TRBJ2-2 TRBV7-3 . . CASSPNGGGELFF TGTGCCAGCAGCCCCAACGGGGGAGGGGAGCTGTTTTTT
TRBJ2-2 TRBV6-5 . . CASTHGRTGELFF TGTGCCAGCACCCACGGGCGTACCGGGGAGCTGTTTTTT
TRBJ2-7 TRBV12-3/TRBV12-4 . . CASSLANHEQYF TGTGCCAGCAGTTTAGCGAACCACGAGCAGTACTTC
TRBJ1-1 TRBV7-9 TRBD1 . CASKDRGNTEAFF TGTGCCAGCAAAGACAGGGGGAACACTGAAGCTTTCTTT
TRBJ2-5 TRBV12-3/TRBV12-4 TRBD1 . CASSLTGGETQYF TGTGCCAGCAGTTTGACAGGGGGTGAGACCCAGTACTTC
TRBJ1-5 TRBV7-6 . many CASSYGPDNQPQHF TGTGCCAGCAGTTACGGACCAGACAATCAGCCCCAGCATTTT
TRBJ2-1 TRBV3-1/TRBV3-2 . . CASSQRLLNEQFF TGTGCCAGCAGCCAAAGACTACTCAACGAGCAGTTCTTC
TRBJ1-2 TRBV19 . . CASSLRGQGNGYTF TGTGCCAGTAGCCTTCGGGGGCAAGGGAATGGCTACACCTTC
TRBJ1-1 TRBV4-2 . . CASSQEALNTEAFF TGTGCCAGCAGCCAAGAGGCACTGAACACTGAAGCTTTCTTT
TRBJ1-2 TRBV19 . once CASSTPLGAYYGYTF TGTGCCAGTAGTACCCCCTTGGGGGCTTACTATGGCTACACCTTC
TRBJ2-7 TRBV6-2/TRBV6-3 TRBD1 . CASSFFSGGNEQYF TGTGCCAGCAGTTTTTTTTCAGGGGGCAACGAGCAGTACTTC
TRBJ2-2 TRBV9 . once CASSVVPLGTPNTGELFF TGTGCCAGCAGCGTAGTACCCCTGGGGACTCCGAACACCGGGGAGCTGTTTTTT
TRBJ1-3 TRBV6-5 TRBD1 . CATGTATGNTIYF TGTGCCACTGGGACAGCCACTGGAAACACCATATATTTT
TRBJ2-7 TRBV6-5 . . CASWAASYEQYF TGTGCCAGCTGGGCAGCGAGCTACGAGCAGTACTTC
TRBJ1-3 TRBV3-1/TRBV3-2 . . CASSHRTGNTIYF TGTGCCAGCAGCCATAGGACTGGAAACACCATATATTTT
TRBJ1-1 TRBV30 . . CAWSVYPVEAFF TGTGCCTGGAGTGTGTATCCCGTTGAAGCTTTCTTT
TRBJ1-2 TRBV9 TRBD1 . CASSAGSRDRGGYGYTF TGTGCCAGCAGCGCAGGGTCCCGGGACAGGGGTGGCTATGGCTACACCTTC
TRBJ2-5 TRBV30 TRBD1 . CAWSGTGWRETQYF TGTGCCTGGAGCGGGACAGGATGGCGAGAGACCCAGTACTTC
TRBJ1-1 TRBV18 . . CASSPDDRQNTEAFF TGTGCCAGCTCACCGGATGACAGACAGAACACTGAAGCTTTCTTT
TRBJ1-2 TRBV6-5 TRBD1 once CASRPTGTNYGYTF TGTGCCAGCAGGCCGACAGGGACTAACTATGGCTACACCTTC
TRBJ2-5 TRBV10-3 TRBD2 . CAISVSSGGNQETQYF TGTGCCATCAGTGTCTCAAGCGGGGGGAATCAAGAGACCCAGTACTTC
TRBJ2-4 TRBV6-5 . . CASRGQKNIQYF TGTGCCAGCCGGGGCCAAAAAAACATTCAGTACTTC
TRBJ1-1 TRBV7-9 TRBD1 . CAIVDRRLNTEAFF TGTGCCATCGTGGACAGGCGATTGAACACTGAAGCTTTCTTT
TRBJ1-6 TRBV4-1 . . CASSQEGRGIDSPLHF TGCGCCAGCAGCCAAGAGGGCAGGGGTATTGATTCACCCCTCCACTTT
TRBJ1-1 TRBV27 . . CASSFNQNTEAFF TGTGCCAGCAGTTTTAACCAGAACACTGAAGCTTTCTTT
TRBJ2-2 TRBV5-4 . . CASSPPGAGELFF TGTGCCAGCAGCCCCCCAGGGGCCGGGGAGCTGTTTTTT
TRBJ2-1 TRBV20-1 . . CSAPQGSEQFF TGCAGTGCCCCTCAGGGGAGTGAGCAGTTCTTC
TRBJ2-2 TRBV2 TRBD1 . CASSFGQGAYTGELFF TGTGCCAGCAGTTTCGGACAGGGGGCATACACCGGGGAGCTGTTTTTT
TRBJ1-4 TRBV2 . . CASRGTNEKLFF TGTGCCAGCAGAGGGACTAATGAAAAACTGTTTTTT
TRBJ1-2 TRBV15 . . CATSRDNLGPGIWGYTF TGTGCCACCAGCAGAGATAATTTGGGGCCAGGGATTTGGGGCTACACCTTC
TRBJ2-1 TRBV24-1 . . CAKPGKQFF TGTGCCAAACCGGGTAAACAGTTCTTC
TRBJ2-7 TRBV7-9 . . CASSSPDMGHIPYEQYF TGTGCCAGCAGCTCCCCGGATATGGGCCACATACCCTACGAGCAGTACTTC
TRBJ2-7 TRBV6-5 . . CASSYSRRTNEQYF TGTGCCAGCAGTTACTCGAGAAGGACTAACGAGCAGTACTTC
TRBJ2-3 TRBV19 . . CASSMGRIKDTQYF TGTGCCAGTAGTATGGGTCGAATTAAAGATACGCAGTATTTT
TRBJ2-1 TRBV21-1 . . CASSIRGTSGNNEQFF TGTGCCAGCAGCATTCGGGGGACTAGCGGGAACAATGAGCAGTTCTTC
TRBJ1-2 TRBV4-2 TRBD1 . CASSQGQGNGYTF TGTGCCAGCAGCCAAGGACAGGGGAACGGCTACACCTTC
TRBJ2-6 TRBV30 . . CASSSGANVLTF TGTGCCTCCAGCTCTGGGGCCAACGTCCTGACTTTC
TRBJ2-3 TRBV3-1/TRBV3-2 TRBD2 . CASSQEYGLAGYATQYF TGTGCCAGCAGCCAAGAATACGGACTAGCGGGGTACGCTACGCAGTATTTT